This TCR beta chain was found in a study of human T cells and chemical hapten exposure. In this sample, this clonotype turned up many times. MiXCR, applied by TCRdb to the RACE reads, yields one record per CDR3 protein. The data show some 380,000 distinct CDR3 sequences, roughly 5% seen once. The CDR3 has 14 amino acids. V was cut by 10 bases and J by 0 bases, with 14 bases left in between. Germline-derived CDR1 and CDR2 are ENHRY and SYGVKD. Time point given: patch test 1, 2 weeks after DPC sensitization. Treatment: therapeutic diphenylcyclopropenone sensitization with weekly scalp DPC. This TCR derives from a woman aged 45-60 years with alopecia areata. Some clones in this sample may be carry-over from other donors' samples. Specimen: whole blood, collected in connection with sensitization to the hapten diphenylcyclopropenone (DPC). The rearrangement uses TRBV10-3 and TRBJ2-3; no clear D gene. CDR3 residues: CASTAETSTDTQYF. The CDR3 nucleotides are TGTGCCAGCACGGCAGAGACTAGCACAGATACGCAGTATTTT.